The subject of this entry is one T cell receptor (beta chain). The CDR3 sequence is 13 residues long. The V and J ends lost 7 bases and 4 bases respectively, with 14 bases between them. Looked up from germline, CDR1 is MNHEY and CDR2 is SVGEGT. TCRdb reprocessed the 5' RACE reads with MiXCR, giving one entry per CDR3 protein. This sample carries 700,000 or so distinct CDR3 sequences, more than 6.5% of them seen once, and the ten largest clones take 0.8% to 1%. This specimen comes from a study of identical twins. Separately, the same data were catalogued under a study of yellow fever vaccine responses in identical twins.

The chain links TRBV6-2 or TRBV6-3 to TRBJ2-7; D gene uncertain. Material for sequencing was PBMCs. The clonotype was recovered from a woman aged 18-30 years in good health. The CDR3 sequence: CASTDFWMYEQYF. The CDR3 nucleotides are TGTGCCAGCACCGACTTTTGGATGTACGAGCAGTACTTC.